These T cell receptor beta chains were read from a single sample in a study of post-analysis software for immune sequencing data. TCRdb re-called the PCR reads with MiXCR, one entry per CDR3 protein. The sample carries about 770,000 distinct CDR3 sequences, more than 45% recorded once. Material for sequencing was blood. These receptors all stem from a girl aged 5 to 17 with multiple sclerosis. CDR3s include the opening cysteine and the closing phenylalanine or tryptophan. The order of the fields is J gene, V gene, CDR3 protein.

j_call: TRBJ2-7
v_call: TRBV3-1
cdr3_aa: CASSQGPTPSYEQYF

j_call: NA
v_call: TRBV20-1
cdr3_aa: CSAGGREGYEQYF

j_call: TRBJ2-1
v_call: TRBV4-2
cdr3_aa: CASSRPSGNEQFF

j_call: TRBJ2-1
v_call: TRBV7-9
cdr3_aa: CANERPLNEQFF

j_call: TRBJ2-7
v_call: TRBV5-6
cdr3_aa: CVSSLIGHLSQGSYEQYF

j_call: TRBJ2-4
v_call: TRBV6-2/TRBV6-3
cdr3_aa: CASSRDGVAKNIQYF

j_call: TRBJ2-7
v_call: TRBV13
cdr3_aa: CASSSGLAANYEQYF

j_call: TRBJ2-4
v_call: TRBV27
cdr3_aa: CASSWGPKNIQYF

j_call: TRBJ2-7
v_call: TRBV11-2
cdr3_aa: CASSRGGGQGLGEQYF

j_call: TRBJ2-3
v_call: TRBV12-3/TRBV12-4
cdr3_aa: CASKGGRGFTDTQYF

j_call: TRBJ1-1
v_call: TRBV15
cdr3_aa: CATSRDWRATGGTEAFF

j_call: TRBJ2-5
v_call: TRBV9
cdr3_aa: CASSVAGVEQETQYF

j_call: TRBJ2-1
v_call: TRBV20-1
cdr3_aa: CSALRAGPYNEQFF

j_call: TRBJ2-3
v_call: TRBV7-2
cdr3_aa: CASIDRGGGTQYF

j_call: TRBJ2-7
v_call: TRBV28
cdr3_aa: CASSRGVGEGKPYEQYF

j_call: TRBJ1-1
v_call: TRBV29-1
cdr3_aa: CSVEEEGRWGAFF

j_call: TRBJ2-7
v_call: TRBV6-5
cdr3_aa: CASSYRGLAYEQYF

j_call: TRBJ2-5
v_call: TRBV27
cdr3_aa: CASSFSGTPAETQYF

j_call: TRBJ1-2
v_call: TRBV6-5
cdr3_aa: CASSTNSAYGYTF

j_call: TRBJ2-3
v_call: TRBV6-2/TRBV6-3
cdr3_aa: CASSPEQGWADTQYF

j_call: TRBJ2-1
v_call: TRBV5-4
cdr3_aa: CASRVDLGNEQFF

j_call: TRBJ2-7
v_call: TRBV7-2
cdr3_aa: CASSLGSARSYEQYF

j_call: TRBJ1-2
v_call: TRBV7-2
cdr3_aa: CASSSKRASPYGYTF

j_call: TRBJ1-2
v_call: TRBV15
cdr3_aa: CATSRETTGLYGYTF

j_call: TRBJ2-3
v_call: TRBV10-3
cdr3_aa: CAISEVSDTQYF

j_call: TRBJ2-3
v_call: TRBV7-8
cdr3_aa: CASSPRPRADTQYF

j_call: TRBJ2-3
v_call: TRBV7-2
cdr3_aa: CASSLRRSPGDTQYF

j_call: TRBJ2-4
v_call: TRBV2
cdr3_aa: CASRGGTGIAKNIQYF

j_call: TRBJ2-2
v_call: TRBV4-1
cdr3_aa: CASSQERTPVGELFF

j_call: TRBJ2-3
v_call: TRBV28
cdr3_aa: CASTLRADGITDTQYF

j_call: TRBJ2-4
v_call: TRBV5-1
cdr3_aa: CASSLDRVLEGNIQYF

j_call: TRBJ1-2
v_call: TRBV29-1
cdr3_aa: CSVEEPGGAGYTF

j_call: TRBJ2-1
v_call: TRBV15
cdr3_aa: CATSRVARETYNEQFF

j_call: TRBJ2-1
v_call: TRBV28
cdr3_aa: CASSSQTSGRAPEQFF

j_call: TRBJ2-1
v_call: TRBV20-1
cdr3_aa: CSARRDSSYNEQFF

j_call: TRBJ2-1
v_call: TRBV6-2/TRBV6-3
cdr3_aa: CASSYSRWGAEQFF

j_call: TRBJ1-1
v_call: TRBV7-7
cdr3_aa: CASSLSRQDRATEAFF

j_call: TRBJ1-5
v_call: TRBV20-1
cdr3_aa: CSARGKYRGSRQPQHF

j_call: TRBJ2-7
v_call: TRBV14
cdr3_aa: CASSPGQSGHYEQYF

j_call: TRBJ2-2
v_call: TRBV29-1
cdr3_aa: CSVSLQGTGPTGELFF

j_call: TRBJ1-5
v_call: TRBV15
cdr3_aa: CATSPGPGLNQPQHF

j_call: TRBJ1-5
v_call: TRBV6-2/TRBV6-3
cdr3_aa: CASSYSPGQAIDQPQHF

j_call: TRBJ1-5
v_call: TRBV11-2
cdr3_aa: CASSLGGVRQPQHF

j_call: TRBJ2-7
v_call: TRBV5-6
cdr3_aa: CASSFFGQGGFYEQYF